This entry is about one T cell receptor (beta chain). Its recognized antigen is unknown. No base quality information exists; no much larger clone differs at one position. From V the trimming removes 8 bases and from J it removes 3 bases, while the gene matches leave 8 bases of the junction unaccounted for. CDR1 and CDR2 (WSHSY, SAAADI) derive from the germline V gene. The CDR3 spans 14 residues, from the cysteine through the phenylalanine. Solely the CDR3 DNA is kept, with 42 bases framed from the first base. Library creation used the immunoSEQ multiplex PCR assay. A mixture of 60 forward primers for TCR Vbeta segments and 13 reverse primers for TCR Jbeta segments was used in the multiplex PCR. The CDR3 region of rearranged TCR beta genes was amplified from genomic DNA with a multiplex PCR assay. Amplified TCR beta libraries were sequenced as 87-base-pair reads on the Illumina HiSeq System. The paper's data handling went like this. Across the 670 or so repertoires, a later analysis counted about 81 million unique TCR beta chains, roughly 11 million of which were shared by at least two donors. Raw reads were error-corrected and collapsed into unique sequences with a nearest-neighbor algorithm that merged closely related sequences to remove PCR and sequencing errors. V, D and J gene segments were assigned by aligning CDR3 sequences to IMGT reference sequences. For a sequence to be retained, at least a six-nucleotide match to both a V gene segment and a J gene segment was required. Rearrangements were called productive when the CDR3 lacked stop codons and stayed in frame with V and J; all others were non-productive. Following IMGT convention, CDR3 was defined as the stretch from the second conserved V-encoded cysteine up to the conserved J-encoded phenylalanine. The earlier analysis of fewer than 700 of the donors excluded sequences that lacked an unambiguous match to a single V gene segment. In an earlier analysis of approximately 610 of the donors, V segments were called functional above 56.7% productive rearrangements and were called segregating when the between-donor standard deviation exceeded 5%. A statistical classification framework was developed to diagnose cytomegalovirus status using the catalog of TCR beta chain sequences. In a later analysis, V and J genes were assigned by comparing TCR nucleotide sequences against IMGT/GENE-DB human TR gene sequences. In a later analysis, CDR3 sequences and most-parsimonious VDJ recombination scenarios were assigned using the TCRdist pipeline. In a later analysis, every TCR beta chain was defined by the combination of its CDR3 amino acid sequence and its V-gene family, and reads without a unique V-gene family were dropped. To address suspected cross-contamination and a sequencing artifact, a later analysis removed around 590 highly shared, low-generation-probability nucleotide sequences. For each public chain, a later analysis derived a clonal expansion index from normalized ranks of inferred template counts within each repertoire. In a later analysis, generation probabilities were computed using a VDJ recombination model fitted to out-of-frame rearrangements, and the results were checked against IGoR. In a later analysis, hypergeometric tests were used to score TCR-TCR, TCR-HLA and TCR-CMV co-occurrence, with a repertoire-size bias correction applied to TCR pairs. In a later analysis, false discovery rates were estimated by permuting HLA or CMV assignments 20 times. In a later analysis, co-occurring TCRs were grouped using DBSCAN, with TCRdist sequence similarity added in when clustering inside HLA-allele-positive subsets. Repertoires with fewer than 30,000 or more than 120,000 public chains were left out of co-occurrence clustering, as were about 5 repertoires with anomalous nucleotide sharing. TCRdb obtained this table from immuneACCESS and retained in-frame rearrangements with V and J assigned. These tables miss some clones; where compared with another copy, unresolved V genes account for less than half of the shortfall, and the remainder is unexplained. That table is the source of V, J and clone size, and D and trimming were worked out from the DNA. Within this sample are under 150,000 clones, with approximately 80% of them counted one time only. About 1.2% of the sample is in the top ten clones.

The cohort comprised 550 to 700 healthy bone marrow donors. All cohort members were sampled while nominally healthy, although unrecorded immune exposures were likely present. The donor tested CMV seronegative, placing the donor among the approximately 400 seronegative members of the cohort. Each donor provided a peripheral blood sample, and peripheral blood mononuclear cells were used for TCR beta sequencing. The Qiagen DNeasy Blood Extraction Kit was used to extract genomic DNA from the blood cell samples. The source of the sample is a study of cytomegalovirus exposure and HLA in healthy donors (dated by TCRdb to 2016 to 2017). About the investigation overall: An earlier analysis of some 600 of the donors reported approximately 260 Gb of sequence data and approximately 120 million unique TCR beta sequences obtained from some 200 million T cells. The number of typed donors differed by locus: about 629-630 for A, B, C, DRB1 and DQB1; about 520 for DQA1; approximately 610 for DPA1; and approximately 450 for DPB1. Donor age, sex, ethnicity and CMV serostatus were compiled together with the repertoire data. An early release covering roughly 580 HLA-typed donors comprised roughly 300 gigabases of sequencing data and approximately 85 million unique TCR sequences. In addition to the first cohort of roughly 700 subjects, a separate validation cohort of under 150 different subjects was used. In an earlier analysis of more than 550 of the donors, high-throughput TCR beta sequencing was used to judge whether each TCR beta V gene segment behaved as functional or pseudogenic. Of the roughly 400 genotyped donors, less than 85% were placed in the genetic ancestry cluster associated with self-reported Caucasian donors. The T cell repertoires of 670 or so subjects were profiled by immunosequencing and related to cytomegalovirus serostatus. On average, over 200,000 unique TCR beta nucleotide sequences were sequenced per donor among fewer than 500 genotyped donors of the cohort, with approximately 18% of those sequences being non-productive. To predict cytomegalovirus infection status, the study combined high-throughput TCR immunosequencing, statistical association of individual TCRs with disease status, and machine learning. The aim of the study was to test whether cataloging public T cell receptors could identify signatures of past pathogen exposure. Genome-wide SNP genotypes for about 65% of the roughly 670 donors were used in a later genetic analysis, which treated that subset as a discovery cohort. HLA typing covered class I and class II loci at four-digit resolution. The later analysis used no new phenotypic data to find candidate immune exposures, relying instead on TCR beta sequences and their occurrence across donors. All discovery cohort repertoires had been generated on a single sequencing platform. Because of strong linkage in the cohort, roughly five DR-DQ haplotypes were treated as single units for association and clustering. In a later analysis, previously published TCR beta repertoires from 670 or so donors were re-analyzed and high-resolution HLA genotyping was added so that TCR occurrence patterns could be studied.

Results and caveats for the whole study, not just this receptor: When HLA alleles, especially DR and DQ, strongly co-occurred, attributing TCR associations to individual alleles was difficult. In an earlier analysis of a few hundred of the donors, most TCR beta V segments were observed in productive rearrangements about 90% or about 30% of the time, broadly matching IMGT annotations. The classifier was reported to diagnose cytomegalovirus status with high specificity and sensitivity in both the original and validation cohorts. According to a later genetic analysis, donors in an Asian-associated ancestry cluster had fewer N-insertions in productive TCRs than the roughly 660-donor mean. The study listed 150 to 200 TCR beta chains as associated with cytomegalovirus. According to a later analysis, parvovirus B19, influenza, CMV and Epstein-Barr virus appeared linked to several top co-occurrence clusters. Compared with equally common non-associated chains, HLA-associated TCR beta chains in a later analysis were more clonally expanded and had lower generation probabilities. A further reported finding was that TCR beta sequences accurately predicted the HLA-A and HLA-B alleles for most subjects in the first cohort. In a later analysis, most CMV-associated TCR beta chains were found to appear HLA-restricted, with HLA associations seemingly driven largely by CMV exposure. The sequencing pipeline was judged likely to have produced a cluster of highly shared sequence variants as a technical artifact. Some IMGT-functional V segments, including TRBV6-2 and TRBV6-3, could not be distinguished by the 87-base-pair reads and were therefore excluded. An association between a missense DCLRE1C variant and V-gene and J-gene trimming of TCR beta chains was found in a later genetic analysis and replicated in an independent cohort. According to a later analysis, TCR association rates differed among HLA loci, with DRB1 alleles showing the most associated TCRs and HLA-C alleles showing the fewest. While some public TCRs were present in many individuals, most TCR sequences turned up only very rarely across donors. Roughly 15 rarely observed V segments, including chromosome 9 orphons, were excluded from the earlier analysis of about 610 of the donors because counts were too low. According to the authors, the approach could potentially be generalized to other disease states and immunological phenotypes. The only immune exposure information available for the cohort was CMV serostatus. Correlated functional status among segregating V segments might reflect linkage disequilibrium, but an unknown experimental factor could not be ruled out. In this cohort, only TCR beta chains were sequenced, and detectable features were limited by the absence of alpha or paired-chain data. A later analysis associated roughly 17,000 TCR beta sequences with specific HLA alleles at a false discovery rate of 0.05. In vitro tests confirmed that a few of the cytomegalovirus-associated TCR beta chains recognize cytomegalovirus antigens. Because HLA typing was missing for some donors at each locus, association tests included only the typed subset. Roughly uniform sequencing depth across donors was assumed in presence/absence analyses, although this assumption may not hold.

The chain employs TRBV10-2 and TRBJ2-5, with 8 bases matching TRBD2. The source of this sequence is a girl aged 2-10 years in good health and CMV-seronegative. Sequenced: PBMCs. The nucleotides read TGCGCCAGCGATAGCGGGATGGTGGAAGAGACCCAGTACTTC. Its translation is CASDSGMVEETQYF.